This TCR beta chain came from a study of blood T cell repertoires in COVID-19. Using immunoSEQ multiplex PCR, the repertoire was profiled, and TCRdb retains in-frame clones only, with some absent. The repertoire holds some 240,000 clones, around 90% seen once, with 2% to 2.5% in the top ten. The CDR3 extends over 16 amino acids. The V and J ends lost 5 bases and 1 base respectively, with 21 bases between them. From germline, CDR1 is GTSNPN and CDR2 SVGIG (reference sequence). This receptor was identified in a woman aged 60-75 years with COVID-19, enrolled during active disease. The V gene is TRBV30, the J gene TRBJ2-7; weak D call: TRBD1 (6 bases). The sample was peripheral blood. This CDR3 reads CAWDNRVARGSYEQYF. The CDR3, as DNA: TGTGCCTGGGATAACAGGGTGGCTAGGGGATCCTACGAGCAGTACTTC.